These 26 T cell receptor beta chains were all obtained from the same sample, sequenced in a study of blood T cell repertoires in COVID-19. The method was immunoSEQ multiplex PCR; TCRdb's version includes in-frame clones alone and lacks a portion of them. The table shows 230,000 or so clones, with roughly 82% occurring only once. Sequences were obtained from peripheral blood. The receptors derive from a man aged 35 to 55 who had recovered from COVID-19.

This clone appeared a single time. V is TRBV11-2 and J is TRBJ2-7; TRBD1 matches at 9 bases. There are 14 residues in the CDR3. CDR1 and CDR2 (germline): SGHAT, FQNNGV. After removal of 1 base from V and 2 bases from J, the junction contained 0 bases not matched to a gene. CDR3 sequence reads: CASSLGTGAYEQYF. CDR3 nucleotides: TGTGCCAGCAGCTTAGGGACAGGGGCCTACGAGCAGTACTTC.

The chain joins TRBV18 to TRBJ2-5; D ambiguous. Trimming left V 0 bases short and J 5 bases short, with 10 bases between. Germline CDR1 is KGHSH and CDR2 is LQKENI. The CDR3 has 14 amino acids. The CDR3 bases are TGTGCCAGCTCACCACCGAGCGTCCCGGAGACCCAGTACTTC. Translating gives CASSPPSVPETQYF.

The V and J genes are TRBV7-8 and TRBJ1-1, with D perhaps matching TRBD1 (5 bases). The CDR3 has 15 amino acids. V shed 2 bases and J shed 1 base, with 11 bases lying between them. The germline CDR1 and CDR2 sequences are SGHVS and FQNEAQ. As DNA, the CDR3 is TGTGCCAGCAGCTTATACACAGGAACGAACACTGAAGCTTTCTTT. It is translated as CASSLYTGTNTEAFF.

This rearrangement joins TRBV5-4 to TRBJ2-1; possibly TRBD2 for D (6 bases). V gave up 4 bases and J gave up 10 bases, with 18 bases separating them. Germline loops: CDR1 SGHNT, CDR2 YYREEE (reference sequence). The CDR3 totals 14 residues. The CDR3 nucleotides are TGTGCCAGCAGCGGCGGGTACGGCCGGGGGGAGCAGTTCTTC. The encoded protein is CASSGGYGRGEQFF.

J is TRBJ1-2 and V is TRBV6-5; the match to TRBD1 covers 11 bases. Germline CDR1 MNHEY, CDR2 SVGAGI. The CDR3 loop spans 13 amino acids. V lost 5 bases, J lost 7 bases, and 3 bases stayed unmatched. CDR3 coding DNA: TGTGCCAGCAGTCGGGACAGGGGGGTTGGCTACACCTTC. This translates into CASSRDRGVGYTF.

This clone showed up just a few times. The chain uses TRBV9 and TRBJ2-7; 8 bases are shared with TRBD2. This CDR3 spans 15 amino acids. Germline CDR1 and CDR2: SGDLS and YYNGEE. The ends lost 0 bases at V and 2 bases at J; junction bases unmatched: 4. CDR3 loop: CASSVGLAGPYEQYF. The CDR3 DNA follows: TGTGCCAGCAGCGTAGGCCTAGCGGGCCCCTACGAGCAGTACTTC. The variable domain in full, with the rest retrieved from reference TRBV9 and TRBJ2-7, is DSGVTQTPKHLITATGQRVTLRCSPRSGDLSVYWYQQSLDQGLQFLIQYYNGEERAKGNILERFSAQQFPDLHSELNLSSLELGDSALYFCASSVGLAGPYEQYFGPGTRLTVT.

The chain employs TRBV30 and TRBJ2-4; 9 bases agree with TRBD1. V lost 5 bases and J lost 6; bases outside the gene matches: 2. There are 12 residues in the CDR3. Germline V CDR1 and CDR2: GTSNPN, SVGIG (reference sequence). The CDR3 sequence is CAWGDRANIQYF. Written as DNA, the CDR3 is TGTGCCTGGGGGGACAGGGCAAACATTCAGTACTTC. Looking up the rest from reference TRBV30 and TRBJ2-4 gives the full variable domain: SQTIHQWPATLVQPVGSPLSLECTVEGTSNPNLYWYRQAAGRGLQLLFYSVGIGQISSEVPQNLSASRPQDRQFILSSKKLLLSDSGFYLCAWGDRANIQYFGAGTRLSVL.

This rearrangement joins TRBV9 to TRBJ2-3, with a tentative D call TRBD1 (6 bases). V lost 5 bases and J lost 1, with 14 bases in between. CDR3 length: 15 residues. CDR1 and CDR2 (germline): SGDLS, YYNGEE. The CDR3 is CASSKTGSGTDTQYF. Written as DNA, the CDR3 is TGTGCCAGCAGTAAAACAGGGAGTGGCACAGATACGCAGTATTTT.

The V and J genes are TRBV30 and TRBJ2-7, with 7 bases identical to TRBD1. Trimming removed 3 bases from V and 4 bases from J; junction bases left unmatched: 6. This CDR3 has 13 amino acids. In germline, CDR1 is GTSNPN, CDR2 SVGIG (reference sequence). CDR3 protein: CAWRGQGEYEQYF. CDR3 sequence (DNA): TGTGCCTGGAGGGGGCAGGGGGAGTACGAGCAGTACTTC.

This chain's CDR3 is CAWGDFATSTDTQYF. The CDR3 nucleotides are TGTGCCTGGGGGGACTTCGCGACTAGCACAGATACGCAGTATTTT. The J gene is TRBJ2-3, the V gene TRBV30, with a tentative D call TRBD2 (6 bases). The ends were cut back, 5 bases at V and 0 bases at J, with 15 bases in the middle. Per the germline V gene, CDR1 is GTSNPN and CDR2 is SVGIG (reference sequence). CDR3 length: 15 amino acids.

The CDR3 loop is CASSVQQGTADTQYF. As DNA, the CDR3 is TGTGCCAGCAGCGTACAACAGGGGACCGCAGATACGCAGTATTTT. This chain joins TRBV9 and TRBJ2-3; 7 bases map to TRBD1. The CDR3 sequence is 15 residues long. The J segment lost 4 bases and the V segment lost 1 base, leaving 6 bases of the junction unmatched. CDR1 is SGDLS and CDR2 is YYNGEE in the germline V gene.

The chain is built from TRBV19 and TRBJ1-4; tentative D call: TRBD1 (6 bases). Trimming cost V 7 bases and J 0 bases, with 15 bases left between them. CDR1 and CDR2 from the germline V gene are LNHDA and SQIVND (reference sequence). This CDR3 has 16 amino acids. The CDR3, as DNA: TGTGCCAGTACCCCTGGGGGCTGGTCAACTAATGAAAAACTGTTTTTT. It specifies CASTPGGWSTNEKLFF.

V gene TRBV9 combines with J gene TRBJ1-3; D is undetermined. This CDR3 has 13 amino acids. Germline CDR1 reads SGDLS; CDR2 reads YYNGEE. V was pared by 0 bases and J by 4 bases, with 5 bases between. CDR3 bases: TGTGCCAGCAGCGTAGTTGCGGGAAACACCATATATTTT. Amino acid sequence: CASSVVAGNTIYF.

The DNA for the CDR3 is TGTGCCAGTAGGCGGGGAGGGACCCAGTACTTC. It specifies CASRRGGTQYF. This chain links TRBV19 with TRBJ2-5, with D maybe TRBD2 (6 bases). The CDR3 is made up of 11 amino acids. Per germline, CDR1 LNHDA and CDR2 SQIVND (reference sequence). The V and J ends lost 6 bases and 7 bases respectively, with 9 bases between them.

The CDR3 DNA reads as TGCGCCAGCAGCCAAGTGCCGCGGGGGGCGGGTAGTGAGCAGTTCTTC. This translates into CASSQVPRGAGSEQFF. This rearrangement joins TRBV4-3 to TRBJ2-1; TRBD2 matches 8 bases. Germline loops: CDR1 LGHNA, CDR2 YSLEER. The CDR3 extends over 16 amino acids. V shed 1 base and J 9 bases; nucleotides not matched to a gene: 11.

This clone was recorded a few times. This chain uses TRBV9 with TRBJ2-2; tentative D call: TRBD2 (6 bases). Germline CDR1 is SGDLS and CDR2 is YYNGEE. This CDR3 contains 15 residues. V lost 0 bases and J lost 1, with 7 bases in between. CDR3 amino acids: CASSVAGVNTGELFF. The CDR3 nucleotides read TGTGCCAGCAGCGTAGCGGGGGTGAACACCGGGGAGCTGTTTTTT.

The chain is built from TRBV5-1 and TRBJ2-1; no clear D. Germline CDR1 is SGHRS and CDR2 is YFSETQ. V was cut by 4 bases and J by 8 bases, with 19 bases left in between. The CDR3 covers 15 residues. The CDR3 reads CASSPAVVEVHEQFF. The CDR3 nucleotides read TGCGCCAGCAGCCCAGCCGTAGTAGAGGTCCATGAGCAGTTCTTC.

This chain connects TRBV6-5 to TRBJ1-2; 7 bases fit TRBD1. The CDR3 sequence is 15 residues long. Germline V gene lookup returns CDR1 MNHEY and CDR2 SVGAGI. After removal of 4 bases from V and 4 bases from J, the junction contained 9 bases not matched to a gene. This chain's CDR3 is CASSSTGVRSYGYTF. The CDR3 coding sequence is TGTGCCAGCAGTTCCACAGGGGTGAGGAGCTATGGCTACACCTTC.

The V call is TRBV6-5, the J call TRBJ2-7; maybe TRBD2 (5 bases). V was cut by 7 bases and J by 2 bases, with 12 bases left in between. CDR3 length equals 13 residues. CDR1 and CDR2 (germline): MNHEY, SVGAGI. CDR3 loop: CASNILGAYEQYF. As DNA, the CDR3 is TGTGCCAGCAATATACTAGGAGCCTACGAGCAGTACTTC.

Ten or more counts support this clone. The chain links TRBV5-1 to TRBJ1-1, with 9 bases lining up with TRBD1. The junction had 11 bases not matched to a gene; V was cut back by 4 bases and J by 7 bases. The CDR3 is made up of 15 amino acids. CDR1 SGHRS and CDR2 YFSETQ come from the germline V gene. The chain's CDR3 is CASSPGTGTGNEAFF. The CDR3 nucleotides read TGCGCCAGCAGCCCCGGGACAGGGACGGGAAATGAAGCTTTCTTT.

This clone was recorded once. The CDR3 sequence: CSANRGATYNEQFF. In DNA form, the CDR3 reads TGCAGCGCGAACAGGGGGGCTACCTACAATGAGCAGTTCTTC. This sequence joins TRBV29-1 and TRBJ2-1; 8 bases line up with TRBD1. Trimming removed 7 bases from V and 2 bases from J; junction bases left unmatched: 7. Germline V gene data show CDR1 as SQVTM and CDR2 as ANQGSEA. The length of the CDR3 is 14 residues.

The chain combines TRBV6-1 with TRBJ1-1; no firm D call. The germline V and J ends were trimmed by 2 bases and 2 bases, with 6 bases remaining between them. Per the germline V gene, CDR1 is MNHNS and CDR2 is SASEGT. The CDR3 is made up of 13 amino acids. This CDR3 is CASSENGNTEAFF. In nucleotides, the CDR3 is TGTGCCAGCAGTGAAAACGGTAACACTGAAGCTTTCTTT.

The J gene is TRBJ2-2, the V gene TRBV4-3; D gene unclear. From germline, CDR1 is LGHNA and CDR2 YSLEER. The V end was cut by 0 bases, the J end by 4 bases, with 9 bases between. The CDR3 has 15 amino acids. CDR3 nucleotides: TGCGCCAGCAGCCAAGATAGATTTGGCACCGGGGAGCTGTTTTTT. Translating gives CASSQDRFGTGELFF.

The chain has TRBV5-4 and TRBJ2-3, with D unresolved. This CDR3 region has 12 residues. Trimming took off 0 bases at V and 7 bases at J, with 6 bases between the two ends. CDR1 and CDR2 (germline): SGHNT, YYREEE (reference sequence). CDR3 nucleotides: TGTGCCAGCAGCTTGGGGAGATATACGCAGTATTTT. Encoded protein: CASSLGRYTQYF.

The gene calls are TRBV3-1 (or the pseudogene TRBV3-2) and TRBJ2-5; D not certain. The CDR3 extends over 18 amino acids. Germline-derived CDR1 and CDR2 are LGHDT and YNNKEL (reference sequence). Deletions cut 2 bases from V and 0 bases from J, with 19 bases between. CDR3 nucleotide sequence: TGTGCCAGCAGCCAAACTCATCATACGGTATCGGACCAAGAGACCCAGTACTTC. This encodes CASSQTHHTVSDQETQYF.

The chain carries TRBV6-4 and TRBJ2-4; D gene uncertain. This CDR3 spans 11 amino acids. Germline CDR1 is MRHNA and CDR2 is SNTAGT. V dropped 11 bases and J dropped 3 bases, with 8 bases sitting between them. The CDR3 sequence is CALHGKNIQYF. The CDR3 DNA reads TGTGCCCTCCACGGCAAAAACATTCAGTACTTC.